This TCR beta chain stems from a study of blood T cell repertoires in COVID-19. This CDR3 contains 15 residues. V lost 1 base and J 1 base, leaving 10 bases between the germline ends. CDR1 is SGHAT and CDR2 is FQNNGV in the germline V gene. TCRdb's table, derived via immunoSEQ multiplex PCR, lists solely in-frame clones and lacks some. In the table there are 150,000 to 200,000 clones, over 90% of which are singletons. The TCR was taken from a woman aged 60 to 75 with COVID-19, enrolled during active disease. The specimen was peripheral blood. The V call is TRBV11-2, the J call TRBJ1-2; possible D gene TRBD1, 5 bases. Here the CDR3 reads CASSLGQILNYGYTF. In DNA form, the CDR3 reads TGTGCCAGCAGCTTAGGACAGATCCTTAACTATGGCTACACCTTC.